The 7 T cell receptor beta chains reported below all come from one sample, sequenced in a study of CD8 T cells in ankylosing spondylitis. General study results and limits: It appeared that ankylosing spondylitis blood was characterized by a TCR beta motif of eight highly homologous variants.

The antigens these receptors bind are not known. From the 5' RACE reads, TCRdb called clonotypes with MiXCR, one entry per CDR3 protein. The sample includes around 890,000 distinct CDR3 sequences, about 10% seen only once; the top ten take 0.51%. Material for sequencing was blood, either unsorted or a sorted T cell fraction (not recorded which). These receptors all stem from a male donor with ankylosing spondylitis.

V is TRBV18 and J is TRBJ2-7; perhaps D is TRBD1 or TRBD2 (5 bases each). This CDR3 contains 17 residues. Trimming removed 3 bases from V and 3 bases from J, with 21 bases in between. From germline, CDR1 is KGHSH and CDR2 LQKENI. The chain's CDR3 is CASSPGDGRTSDYEQYF. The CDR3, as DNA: TGTGCCAGCTCACCTGGGGACGGGCGGACAAGCGACTACGAGCAGTACTTC.

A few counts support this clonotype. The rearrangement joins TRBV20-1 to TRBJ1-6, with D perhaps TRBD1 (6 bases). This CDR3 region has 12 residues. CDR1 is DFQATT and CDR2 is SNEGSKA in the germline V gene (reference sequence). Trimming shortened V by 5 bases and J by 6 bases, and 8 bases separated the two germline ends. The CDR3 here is CSALGGNSPLHF. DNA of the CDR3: TGCAGTGCTCTAGGGGGTAATTCACCCCTCCACTTT.

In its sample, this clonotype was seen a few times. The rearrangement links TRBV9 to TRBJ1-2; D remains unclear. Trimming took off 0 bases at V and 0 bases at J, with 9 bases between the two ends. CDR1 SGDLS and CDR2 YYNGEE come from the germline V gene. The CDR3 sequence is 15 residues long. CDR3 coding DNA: TGTGCCAGCAGCGTAGACGGGCACGCTAACTATGGCTACACCTTC. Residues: CASSVDGHANYGYTF.

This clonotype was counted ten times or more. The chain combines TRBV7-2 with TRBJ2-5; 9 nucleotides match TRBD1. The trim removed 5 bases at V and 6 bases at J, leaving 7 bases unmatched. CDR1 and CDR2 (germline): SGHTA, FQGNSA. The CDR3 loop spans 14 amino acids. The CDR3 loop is CASSTGTGMKTQYF. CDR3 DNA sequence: TGTGCCAGCAGCACCGGGACAGGGATGAAGACCCAGTACTTC. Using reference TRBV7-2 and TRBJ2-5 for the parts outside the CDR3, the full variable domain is GAGVSQSPSNKVTEKGKDVELRCDPISGHTALYWYRQSLGQGLEFLIYFQGNSAPDKSGLPSDRFSAERTGGSVSTLTIQRTQQEDSAVYLCASSTGTGMKTQYFGPGTRLLVL.

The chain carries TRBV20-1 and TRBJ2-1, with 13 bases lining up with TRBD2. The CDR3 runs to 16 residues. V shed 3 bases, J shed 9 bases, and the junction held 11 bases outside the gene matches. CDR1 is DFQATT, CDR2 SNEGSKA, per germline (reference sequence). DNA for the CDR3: TGCAGTGCTAGGCCTTATGGGACTAGCGGGACAGGTGAGCAGTTCTTC. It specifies CSARPYGTSGTGEQFF.

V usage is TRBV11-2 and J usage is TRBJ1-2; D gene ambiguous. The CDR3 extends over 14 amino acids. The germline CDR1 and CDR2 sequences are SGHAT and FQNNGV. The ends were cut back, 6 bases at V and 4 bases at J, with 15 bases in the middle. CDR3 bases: TGTGCCAGCAGTCGGGGATCGAATCGCTATGGCTACACCTTC. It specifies CASSRGSNRYGYTF.

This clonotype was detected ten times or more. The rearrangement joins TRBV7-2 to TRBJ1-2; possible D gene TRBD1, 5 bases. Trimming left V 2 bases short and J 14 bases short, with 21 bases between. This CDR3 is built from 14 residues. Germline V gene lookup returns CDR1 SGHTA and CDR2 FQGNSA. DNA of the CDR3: TGTGCCAGCAGCTTAACGTTCGACAGCGGTACAAGGACCTTC. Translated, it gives CASSLTFDSGTRTF.